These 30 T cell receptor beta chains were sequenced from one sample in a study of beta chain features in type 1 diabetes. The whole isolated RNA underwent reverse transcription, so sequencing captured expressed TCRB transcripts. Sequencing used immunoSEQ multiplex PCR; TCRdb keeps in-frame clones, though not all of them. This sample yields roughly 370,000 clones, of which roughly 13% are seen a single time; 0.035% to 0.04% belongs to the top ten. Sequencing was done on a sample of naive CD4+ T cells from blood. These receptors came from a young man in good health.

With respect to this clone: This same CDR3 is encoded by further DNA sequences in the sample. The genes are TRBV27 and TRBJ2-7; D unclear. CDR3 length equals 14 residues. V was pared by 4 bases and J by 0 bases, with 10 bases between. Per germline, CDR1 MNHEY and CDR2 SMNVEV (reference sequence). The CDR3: CASSWSSSSYEQYF. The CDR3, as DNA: TGTGCCAGCAGTTGGTCTTCAAGCTCCTACGAGCAGTACTTC.

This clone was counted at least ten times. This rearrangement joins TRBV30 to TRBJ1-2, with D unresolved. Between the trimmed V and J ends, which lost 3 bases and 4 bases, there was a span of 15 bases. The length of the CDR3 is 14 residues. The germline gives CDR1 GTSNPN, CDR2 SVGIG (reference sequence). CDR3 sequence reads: CAWRISEITYGYTF. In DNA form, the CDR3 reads TGTGCCTGGAGGATTTCTGAAATCACCTATGGCTACACCTTC.

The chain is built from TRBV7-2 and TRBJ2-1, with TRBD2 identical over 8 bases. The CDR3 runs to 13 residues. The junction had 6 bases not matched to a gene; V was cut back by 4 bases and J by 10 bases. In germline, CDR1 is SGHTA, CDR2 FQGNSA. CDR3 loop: CASSSAGGREQFF. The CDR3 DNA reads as TGTGCCAGCAGCTCCGCGGGGGGCCGAGAGCAGTTCTTC. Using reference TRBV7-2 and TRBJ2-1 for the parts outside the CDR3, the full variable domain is GAGVSQSPSNKVTEKGKDVELRCDPISGHTALYWYRQSLGQGLEFLIYFQGNSAPDKSGLPSDRFSAERTGGSVSTLTIQRTQQEDSAVYLCASSSAGGREQFFGPGTRLTVL.

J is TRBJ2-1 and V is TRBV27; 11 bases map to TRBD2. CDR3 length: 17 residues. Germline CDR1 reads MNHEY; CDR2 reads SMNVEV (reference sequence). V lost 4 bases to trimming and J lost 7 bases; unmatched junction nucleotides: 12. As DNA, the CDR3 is TGTGCCAGCAGTTCCTCGGCGACTAGCGGGATTGGAAATGAGCAGTTCTTC. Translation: CASSSSATSGIGNEQFF.

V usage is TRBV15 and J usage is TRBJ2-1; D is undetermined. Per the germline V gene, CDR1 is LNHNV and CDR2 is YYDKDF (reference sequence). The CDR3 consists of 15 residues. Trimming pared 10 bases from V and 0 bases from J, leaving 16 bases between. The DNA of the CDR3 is TGTGCCAGGGAACTACTAAACTGCTCCTACAATGAGCAGTTCTTC. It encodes CARELLNCSYNEQFF.

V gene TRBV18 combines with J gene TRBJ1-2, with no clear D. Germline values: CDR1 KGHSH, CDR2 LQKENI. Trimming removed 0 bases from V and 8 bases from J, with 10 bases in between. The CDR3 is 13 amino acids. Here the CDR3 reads CASSPPSLGGYTF. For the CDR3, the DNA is TGTGCCAGCTCACCACCGTCCCTAGGCGGCTACACCTTC.

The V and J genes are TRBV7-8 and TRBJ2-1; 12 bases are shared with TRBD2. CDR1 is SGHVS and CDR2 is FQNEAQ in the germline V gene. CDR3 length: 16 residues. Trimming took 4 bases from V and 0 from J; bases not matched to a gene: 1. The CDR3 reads CASSSTSGSSYNEQFF. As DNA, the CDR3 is TGTGCCAGCAGCTCGACTAGCGGGAGCTCCTACAATGAGCAGTTCTTC.

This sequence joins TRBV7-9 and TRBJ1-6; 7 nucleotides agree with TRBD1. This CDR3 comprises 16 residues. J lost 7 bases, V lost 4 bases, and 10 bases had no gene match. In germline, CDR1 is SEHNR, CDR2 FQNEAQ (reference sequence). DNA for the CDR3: TGTGCCAGCAGCTCCCCGCCGGGACAGCCCAATTCACCCCTCCACTTT. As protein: CASSSPPGQPNSPLHF.

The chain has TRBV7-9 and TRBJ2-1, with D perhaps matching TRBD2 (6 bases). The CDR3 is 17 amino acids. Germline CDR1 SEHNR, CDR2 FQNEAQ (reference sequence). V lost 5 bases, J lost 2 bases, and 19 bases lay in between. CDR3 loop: CASSKTRDGSTYNEQFF. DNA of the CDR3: TGTGCCAGCAGCAAAACCCGGGACGGGAGCACCTACAATGAGCAGTTCTTC. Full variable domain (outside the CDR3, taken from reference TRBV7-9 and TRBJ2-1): DTGVSQNPRHKITKRGQNVTFRCDPISEHNRLYWYRQTLGQGPEFLTYFQNEAQLEKSRLLSDRFSAERPKGSFSTLEIQRTEQGDSAMYLCASSKTRDGSTYNEQFFGPGTRLTVL.

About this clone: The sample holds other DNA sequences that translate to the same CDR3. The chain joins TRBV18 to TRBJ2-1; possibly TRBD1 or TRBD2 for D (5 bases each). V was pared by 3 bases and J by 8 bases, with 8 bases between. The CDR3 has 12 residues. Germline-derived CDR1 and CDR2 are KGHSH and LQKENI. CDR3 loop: CASSPRGDEQFF. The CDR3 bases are TGTGCCAGCTCACCTCGAGGGGATGAGCAGTTCTTC. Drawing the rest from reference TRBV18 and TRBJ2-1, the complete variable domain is NAGVMQNPRHLVRRRGQEARLRCSPMKGHSHVYWYRQLPEEGLKFMVYLQKENIIDESGMPKERFSAEFPKEGPSILRIQQVVRGDSAAYFCASSPRGDEQFFGPGTRLTVL.

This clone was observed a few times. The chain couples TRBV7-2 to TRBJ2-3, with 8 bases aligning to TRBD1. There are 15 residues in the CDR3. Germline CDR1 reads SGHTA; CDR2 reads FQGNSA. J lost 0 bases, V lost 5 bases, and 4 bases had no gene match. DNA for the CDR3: TGTGCCAGCAGCCCTAGGACAGGGAGCACAGATACGCAGTATTTT. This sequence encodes CASSPRTGSTDTQYF.

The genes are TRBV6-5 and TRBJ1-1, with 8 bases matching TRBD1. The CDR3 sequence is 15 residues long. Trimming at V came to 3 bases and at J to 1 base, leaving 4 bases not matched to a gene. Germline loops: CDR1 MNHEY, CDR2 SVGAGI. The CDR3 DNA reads TGTGCCAGCAGTTATCGGACAGGGAGGAACACTGAAGCTTTCTTT. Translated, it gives CASSYRTGRNTEAFF.

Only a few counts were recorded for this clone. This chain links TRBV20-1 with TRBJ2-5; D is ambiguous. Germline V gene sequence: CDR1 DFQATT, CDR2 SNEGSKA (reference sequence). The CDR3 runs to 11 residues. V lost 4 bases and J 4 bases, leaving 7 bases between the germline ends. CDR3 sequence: CSAILGETQYF. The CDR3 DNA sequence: TGCAGTGCTATCCTCGGAGAGACCCAGTACTTC.

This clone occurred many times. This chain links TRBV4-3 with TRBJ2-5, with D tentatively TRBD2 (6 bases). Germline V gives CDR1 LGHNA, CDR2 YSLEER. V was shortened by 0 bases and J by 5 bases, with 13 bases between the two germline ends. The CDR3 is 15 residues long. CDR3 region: CASSQELAVLETQYF. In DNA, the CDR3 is TGCGCCAGCAGCCAAGAACTAGCCGTCTTGGAGACCCAGTACTTC.

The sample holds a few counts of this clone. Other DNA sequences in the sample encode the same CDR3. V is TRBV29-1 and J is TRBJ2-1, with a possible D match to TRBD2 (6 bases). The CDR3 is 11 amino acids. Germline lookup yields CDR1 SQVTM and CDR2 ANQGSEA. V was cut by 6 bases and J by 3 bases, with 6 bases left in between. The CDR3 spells CSVGGYNEQFF. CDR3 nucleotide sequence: TGCAGCGTGGGGGGCTACAATGAGCAGTTCTTC.

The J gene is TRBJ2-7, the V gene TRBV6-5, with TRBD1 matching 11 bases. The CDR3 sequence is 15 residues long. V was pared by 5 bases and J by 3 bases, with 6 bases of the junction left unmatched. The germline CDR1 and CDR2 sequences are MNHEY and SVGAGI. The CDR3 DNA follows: TGTGCCAGCAGTAGTCCGGGACAGGGGGACTACGAGCAGTACTTC. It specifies CASSSPGQGDYEQYF.

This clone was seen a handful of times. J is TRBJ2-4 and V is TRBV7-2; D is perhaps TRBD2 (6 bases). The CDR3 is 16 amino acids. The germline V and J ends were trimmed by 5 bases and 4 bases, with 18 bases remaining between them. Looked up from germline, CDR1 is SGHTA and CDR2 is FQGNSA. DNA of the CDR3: TGTGCCAGCAGCCCGCCGGGGCTAGCGACAAAAAACATTCAGTACTTC. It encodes CASSPPGLATKNIQYF.

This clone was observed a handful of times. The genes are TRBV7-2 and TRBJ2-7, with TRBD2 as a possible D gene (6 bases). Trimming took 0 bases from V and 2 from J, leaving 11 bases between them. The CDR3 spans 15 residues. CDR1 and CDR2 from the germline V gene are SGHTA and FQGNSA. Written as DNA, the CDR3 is TGTGCCAGCAGCTTAGCCAGCGGGTCAACCTACGAGCAGTACGTC. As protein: CASSLASGSTYEQYV.

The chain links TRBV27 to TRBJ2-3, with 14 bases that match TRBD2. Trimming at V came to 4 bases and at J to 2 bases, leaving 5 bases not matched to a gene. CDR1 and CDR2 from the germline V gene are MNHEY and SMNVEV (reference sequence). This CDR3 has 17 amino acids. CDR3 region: CASSSPGLAGATDTQYF. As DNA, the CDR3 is TGTGCCAGCAGTTCCCCGGGACTAGCGGGGGCCACAGATACGCAGTATTTT.

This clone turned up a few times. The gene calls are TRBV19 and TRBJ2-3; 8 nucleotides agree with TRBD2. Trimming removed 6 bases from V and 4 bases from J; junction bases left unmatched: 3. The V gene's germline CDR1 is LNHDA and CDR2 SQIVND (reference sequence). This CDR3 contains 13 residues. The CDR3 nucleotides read TGTGCCAGTAGCCTACTAGCGGCAGATACGCAGTATTTT. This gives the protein CASSLLAADTQYF.

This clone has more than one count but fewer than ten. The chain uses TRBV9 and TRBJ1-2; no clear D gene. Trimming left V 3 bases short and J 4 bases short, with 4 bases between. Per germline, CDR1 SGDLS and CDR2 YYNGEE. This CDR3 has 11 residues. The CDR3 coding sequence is TGTGCCAGCAGCGCTAGCTATGGCTACACCTTC. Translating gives CASSASYGYTF.

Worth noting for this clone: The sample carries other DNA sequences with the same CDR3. The CDR3 DNA reads as TGTGCCAGCAGCTTAGCAGGGGGCCTAGATACGCAGTATTTT. Its protein is CASSLAGGLDTQYF. V and J are TRBV7-2 and TRBJ2-3; 7 positions agree with TRBD1. Germline CDR1 SGHTA, CDR2 FQGNSA. This CDR3 comprises 14 residues. The ends lost 0 bases at V and 5 bases at J; junction bases unmatched: 2.

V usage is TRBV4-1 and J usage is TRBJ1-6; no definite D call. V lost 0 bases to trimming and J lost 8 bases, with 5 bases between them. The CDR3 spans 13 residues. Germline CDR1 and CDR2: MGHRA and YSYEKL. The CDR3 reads CASSQEVDSPLHF. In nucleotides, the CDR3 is TGCGCCAGCAGCCAAGAAGTAGATTCACCCCTCCACTTT.

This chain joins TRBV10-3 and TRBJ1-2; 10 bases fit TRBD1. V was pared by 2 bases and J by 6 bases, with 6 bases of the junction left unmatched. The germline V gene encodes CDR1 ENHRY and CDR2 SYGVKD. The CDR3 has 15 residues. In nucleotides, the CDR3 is TGTGCCATCAGTGAGCCCACGACAGGGGGCCATGGCTACACCTTC. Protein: CAISEPTTGGHGYTF.

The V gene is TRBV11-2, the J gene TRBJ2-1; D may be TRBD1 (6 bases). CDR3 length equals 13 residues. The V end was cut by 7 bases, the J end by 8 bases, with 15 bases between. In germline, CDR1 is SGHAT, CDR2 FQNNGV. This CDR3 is CASTHSRGDEQFF. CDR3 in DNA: TGTGCCAGCACCCATAGCAGGGGCGATGAGCAGTTCTTC.

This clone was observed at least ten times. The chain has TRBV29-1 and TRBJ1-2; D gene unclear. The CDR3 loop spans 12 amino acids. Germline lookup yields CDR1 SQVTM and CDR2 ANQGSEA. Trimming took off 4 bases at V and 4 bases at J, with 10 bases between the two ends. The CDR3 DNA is TGCAGCGTTGCGAGTAGCCCCTATGGCTACACCTTC. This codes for CSVASSPYGYTF.

The CDR3 reads CASSLTGETNYGYTF. In DNA form, the CDR3 reads TGTGCCAGCAGCTTAACAGGGGAGACTAACTATGGCTACACCTTC. The chain has TRBV7-2 and TRBJ1-2; TRBD1 aligns across 7 bases. CDR1 and CDR2 from the germline V gene are SGHTA and FQGNSA. After removal of 2 bases from V and 0 bases from J, the junction contained 3 bases not matched to a gene. This CDR3 contains 15 residues.

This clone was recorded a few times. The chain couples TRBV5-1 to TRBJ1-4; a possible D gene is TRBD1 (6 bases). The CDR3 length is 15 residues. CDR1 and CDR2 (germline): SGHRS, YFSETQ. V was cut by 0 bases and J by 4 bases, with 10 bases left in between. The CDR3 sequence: CASSLVGQRNEKLFF. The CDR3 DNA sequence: TGCGCCAGCAGCTTGGTGGGACAACGTAATGAAAAACTGTTTTTT.

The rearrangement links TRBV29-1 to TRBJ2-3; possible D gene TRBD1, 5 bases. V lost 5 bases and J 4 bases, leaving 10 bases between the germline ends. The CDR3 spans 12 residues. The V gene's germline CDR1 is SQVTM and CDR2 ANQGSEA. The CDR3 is CSVCPTADTQYF. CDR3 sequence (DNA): TGCAGCGTTTGTCCGACAGCAGATACGCAGTATTTT.

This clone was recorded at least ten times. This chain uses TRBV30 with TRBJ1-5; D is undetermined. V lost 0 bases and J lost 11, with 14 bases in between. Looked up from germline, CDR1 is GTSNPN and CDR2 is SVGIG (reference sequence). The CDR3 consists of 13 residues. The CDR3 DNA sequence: TGTGCCTGGAGTGTACCGGCGCTTGCCGCCCAGCATTTT. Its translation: CAWSVPALAAQHF.